The entry that follows covers one TCR beta chain sequence. Antigen unknown. The assay was immunoSEQ multiplex PCR, and TCRdb's table has in-frame clones only and misses some. Of roughly 150,000 clones listed, just under 95% are singletons. This entry comes from a study of T cell responses to AZD1222 COVID-19 vaccine. General study findings and limits: Among the donors, most were white British and more were female, and clonal diversity was possibly underestimated. Following two doses of AZD1222, Spike-specific TCR breadth and depth rose.

The V end lost 3 bases, the J end lost 4 bases, and 3 bases lay between the germline ends. This CDR3 spans 11 amino acids. The origin of this receptor is an adult who received the AZD1222 COVID-19 vaccine. This sample comprised peripheral blood, obtained 28 days after the second AZD1222 dose. The chain uses TRBV12-3 or TRBV12-4 and TRBJ1-2; D remains unclear. CDR3 region: CASSFGYGYTF. Written as DNA, the CDR3 is TGTGCCAGCAGTTTCGGCTATGGCTACACCTTC.